The subject of this entry is one TCR beta chain. What antigen it recognizes has not been identified. No much larger clone is present one base from it, and per-base qualities are unavailable. From each donor, a single peripheral blood sample of about 100 mL on average was drawn into heparinised tubes. A BD FACSAria II and a panel including CD45RO, CCR7, CD25, CD127, CD95 and CD27 were used to sort naive, central memory, regulatory and stem cell-like memory CD4+ T cells. Purity was above 95% for every sorted population. PBMCs were isolated right away by Lymphoprep density gradient centrifugation and were stained directly, without culture. So that batch effects would be minimized, each experiment stained and sorted samples in pairs, pairing one healthy donor with one patient. The entire amount of isolated RNA was reverse transcribed using the High Capacity cDNA Reverse Transcription Kit, so the sequenced TCRB transcripts were expressed ones. Deep immunoSEQ sequencing was performed on naive, central memory and regulatory T cell samples, with an average of around 3.5 million total reads per sample. Sorted cells were lysed in RLT buffer, and RNA was extracted using DNase-treated RNeasy Micro or Mini kits according to cell number. To prevent cross-contamination, every cell subset was processed on its own, while patient and healthy donor samples were processed together. Using the immunoSEQ multiplex PCR, TCRB sequences were amplified from cDNA into 87-bp fragments spanning the CDR3 region. Sequencing of the amplicons was done on the Illumina HiSeq platform. In the paper's pipeline: Synthetic template baselines were used to correct PCR bias computationally, reads within Hamming distance 2 were collapsed, and singletons that could not be merged were discarded. Reads were aligned against IMGT so that V, D and J genes, CDR3 length and insertions or deletions at six rearrangement sites could be assigned. Within each subset, clonotype counts were normalized to the number of sorted cells before true diversity and Gini coefficients were calculated with the tcR R package. The overlap coefficient, calculated on TCRB nucleotide sequences, was used to quantify repertoire sharing. Out-of-frame TCRB sequences from naive cells were analyzed to stand in for the pre-selection repertoire. TCRdb carries this immuneACCESS record with in-frame sequences only. Its versions omit some clonotypes, under half of them owing to an unresolved V gene in the studies checked, with the rest unexplained. From that table come the V and J calls and clone size; the DNA was used to work out D and trimming. This sample holds 350,000 to 450,000 clones; approximately 14% were observed only once. The ten top clones hold roughly 0.04% of the sample.

These data are taken from a study of beta chain features in type 1 diabetes (dated by TCRdb to the late 2010s). Background for the entire study: No differences in mean age, gender distribution, total cell number or subset yield were found between patients and healthy donors. A total of 107,917,701 sorted cells were examined across all samples, and the number of cells per subset was strongly correlated with RNA yield. The study compared the TCRB repertoires of sorted circulating CD4+ T cell subsets in recently diagnosed type 1 diabetes patients with those in matched healthy donors. Naive and central memory subsets were obtained from all 30 or so donors, but regulatory and stem cell-like memory subsets were isolated from only 8 patients and roughly 8 healthy donors.

The full study reports these points: Because cDNA rather than genomic DNA was sequenced, highly expressing activated cells could have been over-represented, although no difference in activation and CD3 levels was found between groups. In all four CD4+ subsets, TCRB CDR3 length was moderately but significantly shorter in type 1 diabetes patients. Shorter templates might be favored by PCR, yet because patient and control samples were amplified and corrected together, any such skew would affect both groups equally. Patients with type 1 diabetes made fewer insertions and deleted more nucleotides at VDJ recombination sites, implying thymic rearrangement abnormalities. HLA sub-analyses involved small numbers of individuals, so any influence of HLA type on TCRB rearrangement remained unresolved. The naive, central memory and regulatory TCRB repertoires appeared to resemble one another more closely among patients than among healthy donors.

V sheds 4 bases and J sheds 4 bases, leaving 14 bases between their ends. The CDR3 runs 14 amino acids, cysteine and phenylalanine included. The DNA shown is the 42-base CDR3, in frame from base 1. Via the germline V gene (reference sequence), CDR1 is SGHNT and CDR2 YYREEE. The sample taken for sequencing was naive CD4+ T cells from blood. What this sample's cell subset or site label stands for: true naive CD4+ T cells. The sequence derives from a man aged 25 to 40 in good health. The rearranged segments are TRBV5-4 and TRBJ2-5; the D element could tentatively be TRBD1 or TRBD2, as 5 bases agree for each. For the CDR3, the sequence is CASSAGTSPETQYF. The DNA sequence is given as TGTGCCAGCAGCGCCGGGACGTCACCAGAGACCCAGTACTTC.